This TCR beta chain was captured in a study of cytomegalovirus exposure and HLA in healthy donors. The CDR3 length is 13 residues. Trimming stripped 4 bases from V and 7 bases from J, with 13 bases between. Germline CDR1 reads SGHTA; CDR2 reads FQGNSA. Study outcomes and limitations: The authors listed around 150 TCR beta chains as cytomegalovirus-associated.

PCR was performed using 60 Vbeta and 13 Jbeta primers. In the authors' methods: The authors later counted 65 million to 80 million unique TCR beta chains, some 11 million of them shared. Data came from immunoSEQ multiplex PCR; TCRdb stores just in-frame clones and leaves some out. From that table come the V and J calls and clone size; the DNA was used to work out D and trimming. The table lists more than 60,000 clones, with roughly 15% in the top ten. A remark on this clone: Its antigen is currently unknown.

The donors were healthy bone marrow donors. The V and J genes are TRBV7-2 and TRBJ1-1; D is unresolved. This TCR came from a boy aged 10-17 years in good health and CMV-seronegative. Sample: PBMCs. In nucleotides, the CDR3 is TGTGCCAGCAGCTCGGCCAACGGGGTTGAAGCTTTCTTT. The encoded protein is CASSSANGVEAFF.